Included here is one TCR beta chain sequence, with context. This sample was included in a study of blood T cell repertoires in COVID-19. Sequenced by immunoSEQ multiplex PCR; TCRdb stores in-frame clones only, minus some. The repertoire consists of 75,000 to 85,000 clones, with about 87% occurring once and the leading ten covering 5.8%. V lost 3 bases, J lost 4 bases, and 5 bases lay in between. Germline CDR1 SGHDT, CDR2 YYEEEE. The CDR3 sequence is 11 residues long. The chain is built from TRBV5-6 and TRBJ2-7; D gene uncertain. This clonotype originated in a man aged 50-59 years with active COVID-19. Sequencing used peripheral blood. As DNA, the CDR3 is TGTGCCAGCAGCTCCTATTACGAGCAGTACTTC. This sequence encodes CASSSYYEQYF.